A selection of T cell receptor beta chains follows, all from one sample in a study of T cell repertoires in cytomegalovirus infection. These receptors' targets are unknown. TCRdb itself ran the reads through MiXCR, one entry per CDR3 protein. In the table there are roughly 800,000 distinct CDR3 sequences, 25% to 35% of which are singletons. The sequencing used cultured CD8+ T cells from PBMCs, collected from culture after CMV antigen stimulation. All receptors derive from a human donor in good health (CMV status not recorded). Some clones in this sample may be carry-over from other donors' samples. Both conserved end residues are part of each CDR3. D genes are given only for firm matches. Clone size, where shown, is once, few, many, or a class for clones that have expanded.

V gene: TRBV14; J gene: TRBJ2-5; clone size: NA; D gene: TRBD1; CDR3 protein: CASSQWDRLQETQYF; CDR3 DNA: TGTGCCAGCAGCCAATGGGACAGGCTCCAAGAGACCCAGTACTTC
V gene: TRBV4-3; J gene: TRBJ2-3; clone size: NA; D gene: NA; CDR3 protein: CASSRLWRGRTDTQYF; CDR3 DNA: TGCGCCAGCAGCCGACTCTGGCGGGGCCGCACAGATACGCAGTATTTT
V gene: TRBV4-3; J gene: TRBJ1-4; clone size: NA; D gene: NA; CDR3 protein: CASSQVADPRTNEKLFF; CDR3 DNA: TGCGCCAGCAGCCAAGTTGCCGACCCCAGAACTAATGAAAAACTGTTTTTT
V gene: TRBV6-5; J gene: TRBJ2-7; clone size: many; D gene: TRBD2; CDR3 protein: CASSRGLAGAYEQYF; CDR3 DNA: TGTGCCAGCAGTCGGGGACTAGCGGGGGCCTACGAGCAGTACTTC
V gene: TRBV10-2; J gene: TRBJ2-5; clone size: few; D gene: NA; CDR3 protein: CASSVIDQETQYF; CDR3 DNA: TGCGCCAGCAGTGTAATCGACCAAGAGACCCAGTACTTC
V gene: TRBV27; J gene: TRBJ2-6; clone size: many; D gene: NA; CDR3 protein: CASSSRALGANVLTF; CDR3 DNA: TGTGCCAGCAGTTCCAGGGCCCTTGGGGCCAACGTCCTGACTTTC
V gene: TRBV11-2; J gene: TRBJ2-3; clone size: few; D gene: TRBD2; CDR3 protein: CASSLGVAGGLSDTQYF; CDR3 DNA: TGTGCCAGCAGCTTAGGGGTAGCGGGGGGGCTTTCAGATACGCAGTATTTT
V gene: TRBV28; J gene: TRBJ2-3; clone size: NA; D gene: TRBD1; CDR3 protein: CASSNDRDYTDTQYF; CDR3 DNA: TGTGCCAGCAGTAACGACAGGGATTACACAGATACGCAGTATTTT
V gene: TRBV27; J gene: TRBJ2-1; clone size: few; D gene: NA; CDR3 protein: CASSSGGTLSEQFF; CDR3 DNA: TGTGCCAGCAGTTCGGGGGGCACCCTCAGCGAGCAGTTCTTC
V gene: TRBV6-5; J gene: TRBJ2-3; clone size: NA; D gene: NA; CDR3 protein: CASSYSSYGTDTQYF; CDR3 DNA: TGTGCCAGCAGTTATAGTAGTTACGGCACAGATACGCAGTATTTT
V gene: TRBV15; J gene: TRBJ2-3; clone size: NA; D gene: NA; CDR3 protein: CATSRIPLRGSTDTQYF; CDR3 DNA: TGTGCCACCAGCAGGATCCCCCTGCGGGGCTCCACAGATACGCAGTATTTT
V gene: TRBV7-6; J gene: TRBJ2-2; clone size: many; D gene: NA; CDR3 protein: CASSLTGASTGELFF; CDR3 DNA: TGTGCCAGCAGCTTAACGGGGGCGAGCACCGGGGAGCTGTTTTTT
V gene: TRBV5-6; J gene: TRBJ2-1; clone size: NA; D gene: TRBD1; CDR3 protein: CVSILRDSLYNEQFF; CDR3 DNA: TGTGTCAGCATCCTCCGGGACAGTCTATACAATGAGCAGTTCTTC
V gene: TRBV5-1; J gene: TRBJ2-5; clone size: NA; D gene: TRBD2; CDR3 protein: CASSLRDSGGQETQYF; CDR3 DNA: TGCGCCAGCAGCCTTCGGGATAGCGGGGGTCAAGAGACCCAGTACTTC
V gene: TRBV27; J gene: TRBJ1-6; clone size: NA; D gene: TRBD1; CDR3 protein: CASSLGTGRPGNSPLHF; CDR3 DNA: TGTGCCAGCAGCCTCGGGACAGGCCGACCGGGGAATTCACCCCTCCACTTT
V gene: TRBV28; J gene: TRBJ1-5; clone size: NA; D gene: NA; CDR3 protein: CASSFQGLQPQHF; CDR3 DNA: TGTGCCAGCAGTTTTCAGGGTCTTCAGCCCCAGCATTTT
V gene: TRBV7-4; J gene: TRBJ1-6; clone size: NA; D gene: NA; CDR3 protein: CASSLGRPGDNSPLHF; CDR3 DNA: TGTGCCAGCAGCTTAGGGCGGCCAGGCGATAATTCACCCCTCCACTTT
V gene: TRBV19; J gene: TRBJ1-1; clone size: NA; D gene: NA; CDR3 protein: CASRTGRRNTEAFF; CDR3 DNA: TGTGCCAGTAGGACGGGGAGGCGCAACACTGAAGCTTTCTTT
V gene: TRBV2; J gene: TRBJ1-2; clone size: few; D gene: TRBD1; CDR3 protein: CASLDREGYTF; CDR3 DNA: TGTGCCAGCCTCGACAGGGAAGGCTACACCTTC
V gene: TRBV19; J gene: TRBJ1-5; clone size: NA; D gene: NA; CDR3 protein: CAIGVSYQPQHF; CDR3 DNA: TGTGCCATCGGGGTCTCCTATCAGCCCCAGCATTTT
V gene: TRBV28; J gene: TRBJ2-5; clone size: NA; D gene: TRBD2; CDR3 protein: CASGLAGAETQYF; CDR3 DNA: TGTGCCTCAGGACTAGCGGGGGCAGAGACCCAGTACTTC
V gene: TRBV7-9; J gene: TRBJ2-1; clone size: few; D gene: NA; CDR3 protein: CASGGPTFF; CDR3 DNA: TGTGCCAGTGGGGGGCCAACGTTCTTC
V gene: TRBV5-6; J gene: TRBJ1-2; clone size: NA; D gene: NA; CDR3 protein: CASSLAGYRGYTF; CDR3 DNA: TGTGCCAGCAGCTTGGCAGGGTATCGTGGCTACACCTTC
V gene: TRBV12-3/TRBV12-4; J gene: TRBJ2-1; clone size: few; D gene: TRBD1; CDR3 protein: CASSPDRWYNEQFF; CDR3 DNA: TGTGCCAGCAGCCCGGACAGGTGGTACAATGAGCAGTTCTTC
V gene: TRBV9; J gene: TRBJ2-2; clone size: few; D gene: NA; CDR3 protein: CASSDRGYAGELFF; CDR3 DNA: TGTGCCAGCAGCGATAGGGGCTATGCCGGGGAGCTGTTTTTT
V gene: TRBV7-9; J gene: TRBJ2-3; clone size: many; D gene: NA; CDR3 protein: CASSLAPGTPGADTQYF; CDR3 DNA: TGTGCCAGCAGCTTAGCTCCCGGGACCCCGGGGGCAGATACGCAGTATTTT
V gene: TRBV12-5; J gene: TRBJ2-1; clone size: NA; D gene: NA; CDR3 protein: CASGFGLEDRYRAHNEQFF; CDR3 DNA: TGTGCTAGTGGTTTTGGCCTTGAGGACCGGTACAGGGCCCACAATGAGCAGTTCTTC
V gene: TRBV7-9; J gene: TRBJ2-4; clone size: NA; D gene: TRBD1; CDR3 protein: CASSTGGKAKNIQYF; CDR3 DNA: TGTGCCAGCAGCACAGGGGGCAAAGCCAAAAACATTCAGTACTTC
V gene: TRBV12-3/TRBV12-4; J gene: TRBJ2-1; clone size: NA; D gene: TRBD1; CDR3 protein: CASSPRQGNEQFF; CDR3 DNA: TGTGCCAGCAGCCCACGACAGGGTAATGAGCAGTTCTTC
V gene: TRBV5-4; J gene: TRBJ2-7; clone size: NA; D gene: NA; CDR3 protein: CASSLGLTAYEQYF; CDR3 DNA: TGTGCCAGCAGCTTGGGTCTGACGGCCTACGAGCAGTACTTC
V gene: TRBV20-1; J gene: TRBJ2-1; clone size: NA; D gene: TRBD1; CDR3 protein: CSARALRGLGEQFF; CDR3 DNA: TGCAGTGCTAGAGCCCTAAGGGGGCTCGGTGAGCAGTTCTTC
V gene: TRBV4-1; J gene: TRBJ2-3; clone size: NA; D gene: TRBD2; CDR3 protein: CASSQEIGSGGPRTDTQYF; CDR3 DNA: TGCGCCAGCAGCCAAGAGATAGGTAGCGGGGGCCCCCGCACAGATACGCAGTATTTT
V gene: TRBV5-1; J gene: TRBJ1-2; clone size: NA; D gene: NA; CDR3 protein: CASSSGATVDFNYGYTF; CDR3 DNA: TGCGCCAGCAGCTCGGGCGCTACAGTAGATTTTAACTATGGCTACACCTTC
V gene: TRBV14; J gene: TRBJ2-3; clone size: few; D gene: TRBD1; CDR3 protein: CASSLQQGWSTDTQYF; CDR3 DNA: TGTGCCAGCAGCCTACAACAGGGGTGGAGCACAGATACGCAGTATTTT
V gene: TRBV7-8; J gene: TRBJ2-2; clone size: few; D gene: TRBD1; CDR3 protein: CASSLRTGKSAFNTGELFF; CDR3 DNA: TGTGCCAGCAGCTTGAGGACAGGCAAATCCGCATTCAACACCGGGGAGCTGTTTTTT
V gene: TRBV4-1; J gene: TRBJ2-1; clone size: few; D gene: NA; CDR3 protein: CASSQDRVGNEQFF; CDR3 DNA: TGCGCCAGCAGCCAAGACAGGGTTGGTAATGAGCAGTTCTTC
V gene: TRBV4-1; J gene: TRBJ1-1; clone size: NA; D gene: TRBD1; CDR3 protein: CASSPGQGATTEAFF; CDR3 DNA: TGCGCCAGCAGCCCGGGACAGGGGGCGACCACTGAAGCTTTCTTT
V gene: TRBV12-3/TRBV12-4; J gene: TRBJ2-6; clone size: few; D gene: NA; CDR3 protein: CASSPSGSGANVLTF; CDR3 DNA: TGTGCCAGCAGCCCGTCGGGCTCTGGGGCCAACGTCCTGACTTTC
V gene: TRBV7-6; J gene: TRBJ2-1; clone size: many; D gene: NA; CDR3 protein: CASSLRAQSYNEQFF; CDR3 DNA: TGTGCCAGCAGCTTAAGGGCGCAGTCCTACAATGAGCAGTTCTTC
V gene: TRBV7-2; J gene: TRBJ2-1; clone size: many; D gene: NA; CDR3 protein: CASSPMNGGEQFF; CDR3 DNA: TGTGCCAGCAGCCCGATGAACGGGGGTGAGCAGTTCTTC
V gene: TRBV12-3/TRBV12-4; J gene: TRBJ2-2; clone size: NA; D gene: NA; CDR3 protein: CASTSLRKSGTGELFF; CDR3 DNA: TGTGCCAGCACCAGCCTCCGCAAGAGTGGTACCGGGGAGCTGTTTTTT
V gene: TRBV27; J gene: TRBJ2-3; clone size: few; D gene: NA; CDR3 protein: CASSPAGIADTQYF; CDR3 DNA: TGTGCCAGCAGTCCCGCGGGGATCGCAGATACGCAGTATTTT
V gene: TRBV6-1; J gene: TRBJ2-1; clone size: few; D gene: TRBD2; CDR3 protein: CASLNGGAGNEQFF; CDR3 DNA: TGTGCCAGCTTAAACGGGGGGGCGGGAAATGAGCAGTTCTTC
V gene: TRBV7-9; J gene: TRBJ2-7; clone size: NA; D gene: NA; CDR3 protein: CASSLELDEQYF; CDR3 DNA: TGTGCCAGCAGCCTAGAGCTGGACGAGCAGTACTTC
V gene: TRBV7-2; J gene: TRBJ1-4; clone size: NA; D gene: NA; CDR3 protein: CASSTGTLATNEKLFF; CDR3 DNA: TGTGCCAGCAGCACAGGGACACTCGCAACTAATGAAAAACTGTTTTTT
V gene: TRBV10-3; J gene: TRBJ1-2; clone size: once; D gene: NA; CDR3 protein: CAISDTKGSGANYGYIF; CDR3 DNA: TGTGCCATCAGTGATACAAAAGGGTCCGGAGCTAACTATGGCTACATCTTC
V gene: TRBV29-1; J gene: TRBJ2-7; clone size: few; D gene: TRBD1; CDR3 protein: CSVRTGEAYEQYF; CDR3 DNA: TGCAGCGTGAGGACAGGGGAGGCCTACGAGCAGTACTTC
V gene: TRBV7-9; J gene: TRBJ1-4; clone size: NA; D gene: NA; CDR3 protein: CASSLGLVRTANEKLFF; CDR3 DNA: TGTGCCAGCAGCTTAGGATTGGTTAGGACAGCTAATGAAAAACTGTTTTTT
V gene: TRBV7-6; J gene: TRBJ2-7; clone size: NA; D gene: TRBD2; CDR3 protein: CASSSPSSGGSYEQYF; CDR3 DNA: TGTGCCAGCAGCTCTCCATCTAGCGGGGGGAGCTACGAGCAGTACTTC
V gene: TRBV7-2; J gene: TRBJ2-5; clone size: many; D gene: TRBD2; CDR3 protein: CASSFLAGSETQYF; CDR3 DNA: TGTGCCAGCAGCTTTCTAGCGGGGTCGGAGACCCAGTACTTC
V gene: TRBV20-1; J gene: TRBJ1-2; clone size: NA; D gene: TRBD1; CDR3 protein: CSARDGDREGDGYTF; CDR3 DNA: TGCAGTGCTAGAGATGGGGACAGGGAGGGGGATGGCTACACCTTC